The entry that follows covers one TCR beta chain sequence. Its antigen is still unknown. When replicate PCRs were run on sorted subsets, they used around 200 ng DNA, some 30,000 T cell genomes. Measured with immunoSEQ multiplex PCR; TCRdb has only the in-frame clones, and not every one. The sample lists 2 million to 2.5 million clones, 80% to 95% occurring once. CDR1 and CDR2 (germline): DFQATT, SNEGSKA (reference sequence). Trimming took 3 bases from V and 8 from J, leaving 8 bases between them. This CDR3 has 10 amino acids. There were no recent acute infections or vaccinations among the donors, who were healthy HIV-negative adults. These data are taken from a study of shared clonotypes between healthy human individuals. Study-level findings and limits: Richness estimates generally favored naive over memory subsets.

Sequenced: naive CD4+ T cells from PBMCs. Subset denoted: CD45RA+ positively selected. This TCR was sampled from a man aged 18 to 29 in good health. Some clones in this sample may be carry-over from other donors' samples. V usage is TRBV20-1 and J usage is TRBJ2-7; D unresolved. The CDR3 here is CSASKAQQYF. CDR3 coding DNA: TGCAGTGCTAGTAAGGCCCAGCAGTACTTC.